The 30 T cell receptor beta chains listed next were all sequenced from one sample in a study of T cells expressing NK-cell markers. Each CDR3 protein gets one entry in TCRdb, which reprocessed the 5' RACE reads and gives no DNA. With around 260,000 distinct CDR3 sequences in the sample, the ten largest clones hold more than 3.5%. Specimen: blood T cells: a sorted CD56 or NKG2C T cell subset, CD4+ or CD8+ T cells, or bulk PBMC T cells (not recorded which). Receptors originate from a woman aged 18-70 years in good health.

This rearrangement joins TRBV6-1 to TRBJ2-7; TCRdb returns TRBD2, unconfirmable since there is no DNA. Germline CDR1 is MNHNS and CDR2 is SASEGT. The length of the CDR3 is 15 residues. CDR3 residues: CASRGEWGSSYEQYF.

The chain uses TRBV5-1 and TRBJ2-3; the D gene TCRdb calls, TRBD1, cannot be checked with no DNA. This CDR3 spans 12 amino acids. Germline CDR1 reads SGHRS; CDR2 reads YFSETQ. The CDR3 sequence is CASSGGDVAQYF.

The rearrangement links TRBV5-1 to TRBJ1-5. Germline V gene lookup returns CDR1 SGHRS and CDR2 YFSETQ. The CDR3 is 15 residues long. CDR3 protein: CASSLDGYSNQPQHF.

The V and J genes are TRBV7-9 and TRBJ1-1; TCRdb's D gene call, TRBD1, goes unchecked for lack of DNA. The germline V gene encodes CDR1 SEHNR and CDR2 FQNEAQ (reference sequence). This CDR3 spans 13 amino acids. CDR3 sequence: CASSRQGGTEAFF. Combining the CDR3 with reference TRBV7-9 and TRBJ1-1 gives the whole variable domain DTGVSQNPRHKITKRGQNVTFRCDPISEHNRLYWYRQTLGQGPEFLTYFQNEAQLEKSRLLSDRFSAERPKGSFSTLEIQRTEQGDSAMYLCASSRQGGTEAFFGQGTRLTVV.

The CDR3 is CASSPGVAGGRADTQYF. The chain is built from TRBV6-7 and TRBJ2-3; with no DNA, the TCRdb D assignment of TRBD2 cannot be verified. TRBV6-7 belongs to the ORF category, with a function that is uncertain. The CDR3 has 17 amino acids.

The V call is TRBV12-3 or TRBV12-4, the J call TRBJ1-1. This CDR3 has 16 residues. CDR3 residues: CASGLSWYGKDTEAFF.

This sequence joins TRBV5-1 and TRBJ2-1. CDR3 length: 13 residues. In germline, CDR1 is SGHRS, CDR2 YFSETQ. The CDR3 sequence is CASSRVPYNEQFF.

This sequence joins TRBV7-2 and TRBJ1-3; with no DNA, the TCRdb D assignment of TRBD1 cannot be verified. This CDR3 region has 16 residues. Germline values: CDR1 SGHTA, CDR2 FQGNSA. The CDR3 sequence is CASSPRAPSSGNTIYF. The full variable domain, rest sourced from reference TRBV7-2 and TRBJ1-3, is GAGVSQSPSNKVTEKGKDVELRCDPISGHTALYWYRQSLGQGLEFLIYFQGNSAPDKSGLPSDRFSAERTGGSVSTLTIQRTQQEDSAVYLCASSPRAPSSGNTIYFGEGSWLTVV.

CDR3 sequence: CASSFSADTIYF. The rearrangement links TRBV6-6 to TRBJ1-3. CDR3 length: 12 residues. The germline V gene has CDR1 MNHNY and CDR2 SVGAGI (reference sequence).

V gene TRBV12-3 or TRBV12-4 combines with J gene TRBJ2-2. This CDR3 comprises 12 residues. The CDR3: CAGRVEDGELFF.

The rearrangement joins TRBV6-2 or TRBV6-3 to TRBJ2-1; there is no DNA to check the TCRdb D call of TRBD1. This CDR3 comprises 13 residues. CDR1 is MNHEY and CDR2 is SVGEGT in the germline V gene. The chain's CDR3 is CASTVPSNNEQFF.

The V gene is TRBV21-1, the J gene TRBJ2-1; TCRdb selects TRBD2, and the lack of DNA leaves this call unchecked. TRBV21-1 corresponds to a pseudogene. This CDR3 has 19 amino acids. CDR3 in amino acids: CASSKVPAGGHPLDNEQFF.

J is TRBJ2-7 and V is TRBV20-1; the D gene TCRdb calls, TRBD2, cannot be checked with no DNA. CDR1 and CDR2 from the germline V gene are DFQATT and SNEGSKA (reference sequence). CDR3 size: 13 residues. The CDR3 spells CSAGGRGAYEQYF.

The chain combines TRBV29-1 with TRBJ2-7; TCRdb names TRBD1, which stays unverified in the absence of DNA. The CDR3 length is 13 residues. Germline CDR1 is SQVTM and CDR2 is ANQGSEA. CDR3: CSVPRQGSYEQYF.

The chain uses TRBV5-1 and TRBJ1-2; TCRdb returns TRBD1, unconfirmable since there is no DNA. The CDR3 has 16 residues. Germline assignment: CDR1 SGHRS and CDR2 YFSETQ. The CDR3 protein is CASSLGGTGGASGYTF.

The chain has TRBV5-5 and TRBJ2-7; TCRdb selects TRBD1, and the lack of DNA leaves this call unchecked. Germline V gives CDR1 SGHKS, CDR2 YYEKEE (reference sequence). This CDR3 contains 15 residues. This chain's CDR3 is CASSLVARGLSEQYF.

CDR3 protein: CASSSRHSSYEQYF. The J gene is TRBJ2-7, the V gene TRBV11-2. Germline V gene lookup returns CDR1 SGHAT and CDR2 FQNNGV. The CDR3 has 14 residues.

This chain links TRBV7-9 with TRBJ2-5; absent DNA, TCRdb's TRBD2 call cannot be checked. The germline V gene has CDR1 SEHNR and CDR2 FQNEAQ (reference sequence). The CDR3 length is 13 residues. The CDR3 loop is CAREHLGQETQYF.

V is TRBV12-3 or TRBV12-4 and J is TRBJ2-3; the TCRdb call, TRBD2, lacks DNA for checking. This CDR3 region has 14 residues. The CDR3 loop is CASNGQGQGDTQYF.

The V call is TRBV9, the J call TRBJ1-3; the TCRdb call, TRBD1, lacks DNA for checking. CDR3 length equals 16 residues. CDR1 is SGDLS, CDR2 YYNGEE, per germline. The CDR3 sequence is CASSPKQGNRGNTIYF.

The chain combines TRBV19 with TRBJ1-1. CDR1 and CDR2 (germline): LNHDA, SQIVND (reference sequence). The CDR3 loop spans 12 amino acids. CDR3: CASSRRGREAFF.

The gene calls are TRBV19 and TRBJ2-1; TCRdb picks TRBD1, but there is no DNA to check that call. The CDR3 length is 15 residues. Per germline, CDR1 LNHDA and CDR2 SQIVND (reference sequence). The CDR3 here is CASRVGDSSYNEQFF.

The rearrangement joins TRBV20-1 to TRBJ2-7; as DNA is missing, the TRBD2 call by TCRdb cannot be tested. Germline values: CDR1 DFQATT, CDR2 SNEGSKA (reference sequence). The CDR3 extends over 15 amino acids. The CDR3: CSARDRTSGSYEQYF.

The chain links TRBV20-1 to TRBJ2-3; TCRdb gives TRBD1 as the D gene, but with no DNA this cannot be confirmed. Germline CDR1 and CDR2: DFQATT and SNEGSKA (reference sequence). The CDR3 spans 18 residues. The CDR3 loop is CSASGQGAAGMSTDTQYF.

This CDR3 is CASSQLLATDTQYF. This chain links TRBV23-1 with TRBJ2-3. TRBV23-1 is reported as an ORF; its role is uncertain. This CDR3 comprises 14 residues.

V and J are TRBV5-5 and TRBJ2-1; with no DNA, the TCRdb D assignment of TRBD1 cannot be verified. The CDR3 length is 16 residues. Germline CDR1 SGHKS, CDR2 YYEKEE (reference sequence). The CDR3 here is CASSPPLGISYNEQFF.

The V call is TRBV4-3, the J call TRBJ2-2; TCRdb proposes TRBD2, but this gene call is untestable without DNA. The CDR3 is 17 amino acids. Germline CDR1 is LGHNA and CDR2 is YSLEER. CDR3 in amino acids: CASSQDHERGGTGELFF.

The chain carries TRBV7-2 and TRBJ2-1; lacking DNA, the TRBD2 call made by TCRdb goes unchecked. Germline-derived CDR1 and CDR2 are SGHTA and FQGNSA. The CDR3 consists of 17 residues. CDR3: CASSLVPSGGAYNEQFF.

This rearrangement joins TRBV27 to TRBJ2-2. Germline CDR1 MNHEY, CDR2 SMNVEV (reference sequence). There are 11 residues in the CDR3. CDR3 in amino acids: CASSLLGELFF.

This sequence joins TRBV14 and TRBJ2-7; TCRdb proposes TRBD1, but this gene call is untestable without DNA. The CDR3 runs to 15 residues. Germline V gives CDR1 SGHDN, CDR2 FVKESK. CDR3 protein: CASSHRGGTPYEQYF.